This TCR beta chain was retrieved from a study of blood T cell repertoires in COVID-19. Turning to the study itself: Cohort 3 donors counted as recovered after two negative PCRs, clearance, or resolved symptoms.

Repertoires were generated with immunoSEQ multiplex PCR, while TCRdb's copy carries only in-frame clones and drops some. The table includes about 200,000 clones, around 86% detected once. Trimming removed 1 base from V and 6 bases from J; junction bases left unmatched: 7. Germline CDR1 SGHDT, CDR2 YYEEEE. The length of the CDR3 is 15 residues. Each participant's cohort was designated according to participant-reported clinical history. The receptor was isolated from a middle-aged woman in a cohort exposed to, infected with or recovered from COVID-19 (not recorded which). The sequenced sample consisted of PBMCs or T cells enriched from blood (not recorded which). V and J are TRBV5-6 and TRBJ2-7, with 10 positions matching TRBD2. The CDR3: CASSLRPAGGREQYF. The CDR3 DNA reads as TGTGCCAGCAGCTTGCGCCCAGCGGGAGGGCGCGAGCAGTACTTC.